This T cell receptor beta chain was found in a study of blood T cells in healthy people across ages. A second roughly 6 to 11 cycle PCR used barcoded and J-beta primers. TCRdb analysed the 5' RACE reads with MiXCR anew, one entry per CDR3 protein. Of about 650,000 distinct CDR3 sequences detected, around 50% appear once; the ten largest clones hold 13%. As to this clonotype: Germline is not matched at one junction end, which may reflect a read error.

In germline, CDR1 is SGHRS, CDR2 YFSETQ. This CDR3 region has 13 residues. The receptor was derived from a woman over 75 in good health. Specimen: blood. The J gene is TRBJ1-2, the V gene TRBV5-1, with 7 bases aligning to TRBD1. The CDR3 here is CASSLEQGYGYIF. The CDR3 DNA sequence: TGCGCCAGCAGCTTGGAACAGGGGTATGGCTACATCTTC. Full variable domain (remainder filled in from reference TRBV5-1 and TRBJ1-2): KAGVTQTPRYLIKTRGQQVTLSCSPISGHRSVSWYQQTPGQGLQFLFEYFSETQRNKGNFPGRFSGRQFSNSRSEMNVSTLELGDSALYLCASSLEQGYGYIFGSGTRLTVV.